Listed below are T cell receptor beta chains from one sample, sequenced in a study of OX40 agonist ivuxolimab in advanced cancers. Libraries were prepared by immunoSEQ multiplex PCR; TCRdb keeps only in-frame clonotypes and omits some of them. Altogether 65,000 to 95,000 clones are present, about 92% being singletons, with the ten largest covering 0.45% to 0.65%. Sample: CD4+ or CD8+ T cells sorted from blood, taken in a trial of the OX40 agonist ivuxolimab. Receptor source: an adult with an advanced solid tumor such as melanoma, head and neck, liver or kidney cancer. Each CDR3 is given with its conserved first and last residue. A D gene is named only where the DNA matches it firmly. Only part of the rows carry a size: once, few, many, or a class if the clone is expanded.

CDR3nt: TGTGCCAGCTCACCACGAGAAGGGTACGCGATCTTC
CDR3aa: CASSPREGYAIF
d_gene: .
v_gene: TRBV18
j_gene: TRBJ2-1
abundance: .

CDR3nt: TGTGCCAGCAGCGAAATCAGGGGTTTTGATGAAGCTTTCTTT
CDR3aa: CASSEIRGFDEAFF
d_gene: .
v_gene: TRBV7-2
j_gene: TRBJ1-1
abundance: once

CDR3nt: TGTGCCAGCAGCACACTAGCGGGAGAACCCCACGAGCAGTACTTC
CDR3aa: CASSTLAGEPHEQYF
d_gene: TRBD2
v_gene: TRBV5-6
j_gene: TRBJ2-7
abundance: .

CDR3nt: TGTGCCAGCAGCTCCCCGGACAGGGCCCCTCGCCACTTT
CDR3aa: CASSSPDRAPRHF
d_gene: TRBD1
v_gene: TRBV7-2
j_gene: TRBJ1-6
abundance: .

CDR3nt: TGTGCCAGCAGCAAAGCCGGGAGAAACAGGGGGATCTACGAGCAGTACTTC
CDR3aa: CASSKAGRNRGIYEQYF
d_gene: .
v_gene: TRBV21-1
j_gene: TRBJ2-7
abundance: .

CDR3nt: TGTGCCAGCTCACCGACAGGGGGATATACTGAAGCTTTCTTT
CDR3aa: CASSPTGGYTEAFF
d_gene: TRBD1
v_gene: TRBV18
j_gene: TRBJ1-1
abundance: .

CDR3nt: TGTGCCAGCAGCGTAGTGGGGTCCACCAACTTCCTCTTCGGGGAGCTGTTTTTT
CDR3aa: CASSVVGSTNFLFGELFF
d_gene: .
v_gene: TRBV9
j_gene: TRBJ2-2
abundance: once

CDR3nt: TGTGCCAGTAGTACAAGCGGAGCGTCCTACGAGCAGTACTTC
CDR3aa: CASSTSGASYEQYF
d_gene: .
v_gene: TRBV19
j_gene: TRBJ2-7
abundance: .

CDR3nt: TGTGCCAGCAGCTTATCGGGCCTAGGGGGGACCGCAGGGGAGACCCAGTACTTC
CDR3aa: CASSLSGLGGTAGETQYF
d_gene: .
v_gene: TRBV7-3
j_gene: TRBJ2-5
abundance: .

CDR3nt: TGCGCCAGCAGCATGGGACTAGCGGGAGCTGATACGCAGTATTTT
CDR3aa: CASSMGLAGADTQYF
d_gene: TRBD2
v_gene: TRBV5-1
j_gene: TRBJ2-3
abundance: .

CDR3nt: TGTGCCAGTAGTACCACTCTAGCGGGTCACACAGATACGCAGTATTTT
CDR3aa: CASSTTLAGHTDTQYF
d_gene: TRBD2
v_gene: TRBV19
j_gene: TRBJ2-3
abundance: .

CDR3nt: TGTGCCAGCAGCGGCGGGGGAGTACAGACCCAGTACTTC
CDR3aa: CASSGGGVQTQYF
d_gene: TRBD2
v_gene: TRBV6-1
j_gene: TRBJ2-5
abundance: .

CDR3nt: TGTGCCAGCTCACCACGGGCGGGAGTTGCCAAATGGGGGTTTAACGAGCAGTACTTC
CDR3aa: CASSPRAGVAKWGFNEQYF
d_gene: TRBD2
v_gene: TRBV18
j_gene: TRBJ2-7
abundance: .

CDR3nt: TGTGCCAGCAGCCAGAGGACAGGAGAGGTCGGAAACACCATATATTTT
CDR3aa: CASSQRTGEVGNTIYF
d_gene: TRBD1
v_gene: TRBV4-2
j_gene: TRBJ1-3
abundance: .

CDR3nt: TGTGCCAGCTCACAAGACAGGGACAATCAGCCCCAGCATTTT
CDR3aa: CASSQDRDNQPQHF
d_gene: TRBD1
v_gene: TRBV18
j_gene: TRBJ1-5
abundance: .

CDR3nt: TGTGCCAGCAGTGCCGGGACCCTGCTACCAGACTACGAGCAGTACTTC
CDR3aa: CASSAGTLLPDYEQYF
d_gene: .
v_gene: TRBV28
j_gene: TRBJ2-7
abundance: .

CDR3nt: TGTGCCAGCAGGATGCAGGGGGCAAGGCGCACAGATACGCAGTATTTT
CDR3aa: CASRMQGARRTDTQYF
d_gene: TRBD1
v_gene: TRBV7-9
j_gene: TRBJ2-3
abundance: .

CDR3nt: TGTGCCAGCAGCCAGCGCAGCTACGAGCAGTACTTC
CDR3aa: CASSQRSYEQYF
d_gene: .
v_gene: TRBV11-3
j_gene: TRBJ2-7
abundance: .

CDR3nt: TGCGCCAGCAGCTTGGCCCAGGGACAGGGGGTAGAAGCTTTCTTT
CDR3aa: CASSLAQGQGVEAFF
d_gene: TRBD1
v_gene: TRBV5-1
j_gene: TRBJ1-1
abundance: .

CDR3nt: TGTGCCAGCAGTTACGATAGCGGGAGTTCCCGTGAGCAGTTCTTC
CDR3aa: CASSYDSGSSREQFF
d_gene: TRBD2
v_gene: TRBV6-5
j_gene: TRBJ2-1
abundance: .

CDR3nt: TGTGCCAGCAGCCTGGACGTCCATCCCTACGAGCAGTACTTC
CDR3aa: CASSLDVHPYEQYF
d_gene: .
v_gene: TRBV5-5
j_gene: TRBJ2-7
abundance: few

CDR3nt: TGTGCCAGCTCACCACAACCGGGACAGGGGAACACTGAAGCTTTCTTT
CDR3aa: CASSPQPGQGNTEAFF
d_gene: TRBD1
v_gene: TRBV18
j_gene: TRBJ1-1
abundance: .

CDR3nt: TGTGCCACCAGCAGAGACCCGGACCCGTGGGATGAGCAGTTCTTC
CDR3aa: CATSRDPDPWDEQFF
d_gene: .
v_gene: TRBV15
j_gene: TRBJ2-1
abundance: .

CDR3nt: TGTGCCAGCAGCAATAGCGGGAGGGCCTATAATGAGCAGTTCTTC
CDR3aa: CASSNSGRAYNEQFF
d_gene: .
v_gene: TRBV21-1
j_gene: TRBJ2-1
abundance: .

CDR3nt: TGTGCCAGCAGCCTTCTACGTGGGGGGGAGAGGGAGCAGTTCTTC
CDR3aa: CASSLLRGGEREQFF
d_gene: TRBD2
v_gene: TRBV7-2
j_gene: TRBJ2-1
abundance: once

CDR3nt: TGTGCCAGCAGCAAGGGACTAGCGGGAGACTACGAGCAGTACTTC
CDR3aa: CASSKGLAGDYEQYF
d_gene: TRBD2
v_gene: TRBV5-8
j_gene: TRBJ2-7
abundance: .

CDR3nt: TGTGCCAGTAGTCCCCACCGGACAGAAGGCGGGGAGCTGTTTTTT
CDR3aa: CASSPHRTEGGELFF
d_gene: .
v_gene: TRBV19
j_gene: TRBJ2-2
abundance: .

CDR3nt: TGTGCCAGCAGCTCCGACTACCGGGGGGCCCAGTACTTC
CDR3aa: CASSSDYRGAQYF
d_gene: TRBD2
v_gene: TRBV11-2
j_gene: TRBJ2-5
abundance: .

CDR3nt: TGTGCCAGCAGTTTTGCGAGGACTAGCGGGTCCCGCACAGATACGCAGTATTTT
CDR3aa: CASSFARTSGSRTDTQYF
d_gene: TRBD2
v_gene: TRBV27
j_gene: TRBJ2-3
abundance: .

CDR3nt: TGTGCCATCAGTGACCGAGGCTCGGGCGCGGGCACAGATACGCAGTATTTT
CDR3aa: CAISDRGSGAGTDTQYF
d_gene: .
v_gene: TRBV10-3
j_gene: TRBJ2-3
abundance: .

CDR3nt: TGCGCCAGCAGGGGTACCCGGGACAGGGATTCCGAGCAGTACTTC
CDR3aa: CASRGTRDRDSEQYF
d_gene: TRBD1
v_gene: TRBV5-1
j_gene: TRBJ2-7
abundance: .

CDR3nt: TGTGCCAGCTCCGGGACAGAAGGCAATCAGCCCCAGCATTTT
CDR3aa: CASSGTEGNQPQHF
d_gene: TRBD1
v_gene: TRBV10-3
j_gene: TRBJ1-5
abundance: few

CDR3nt: TGTGCCAGTAGTATAGGAGGGGCAGGGACTAACTACGAGCAGTACTTC
CDR3aa: CASSIGGAGTNYEQYF
d_gene: TRBD2
v_gene: TRBV19
j_gene: TRBJ2-7
abundance: .

CDR3nt: TGCGCCAGCAGCTTGTTGGGACAGAACACCGGGGAGCTGTTTTTT
CDR3aa: CASSLLGQNTGELFF
d_gene: .
v_gene: TRBV5-1
j_gene: TRBJ2-2
abundance: .

CDR3nt: TGTGCCAGCAGGGCGAGAAGCGGGCCCTACGAGCAGTACTTC
CDR3aa: CASRARSGPYEQYF
d_gene: .
v_gene: TRBV28
j_gene: TRBJ2-7
abundance: .

CDR3nt: TGTGCCAGTAGTCAGCAGGTTAACACTGAAGCTTTCTTT
CDR3aa: CASSQQVNTEAFF
d_gene: .
v_gene: TRBV19
j_gene: TRBJ1-1
abundance: .

CDR3nt: TGTGCCAGCAGTTTACAGGGGGCCACCAGCACAGATACGCAGTATTTT
CDR3aa: CASSLQGATSTDTQYF
d_gene: TRBD1
v_gene: TRBV11-1
j_gene: TRBJ2-3
abundance: .

CDR3nt: TGTGCCAGCCGACTCCCGATCCTCCTTGGGCGTTACGAGCAGTACTTC
CDR3aa: CASRLPILLGRYEQYF
d_gene: .
v_gene: TRBV19
j_gene: TRBJ2-7
abundance: few

CDR3nt: TGTGCCAGTAGTATCCGGGACGGAATCTCCAATGAGCAGTTCTTC
CDR3aa: CASSIRDGISNEQFF
d_gene: .
v_gene: TRBV19
j_gene: TRBJ2-1
abundance: .

CDR3nt: TGTGCCAGCAGCCTGGGACAAACCTACGAGCAGTACTTC
CDR3aa: CASSLGQTYEQYF
d_gene: .
v_gene: TRBV28
j_gene: TRBJ2-7
abundance: .

CDR3nt: TGTGCCGTATACTGGAGTTCGGTAAGCGACTATGGCTACACCTTC
CDR3aa: CAVYWSSVSDYGYTF
d_gene: .
v_gene: TRBV10-3
j_gene: TRBJ1-2
abundance: few

CDR3nt: TGTGCCAGCAGCGTAGATCCCCTCACAGAAAGGGCTTATGGCTACACCTTC
CDR3aa: CASSVDPLTERAYGYTF
d_gene: .
v_gene: TRBV9
j_gene: TRBJ1-2
abundance: .

CDR3nt: TGTGCCAGCAGTCCTCCGACAGGGGGAAATCAGCCCCAGCATTTT
CDR3aa: CASSPPTGGNQPQHF
d_gene: TRBD1
v_gene: TRBV28
j_gene: TRBJ1-5
abundance: .